This T cell receptor (beta chain) was sequenced in a study of OX40 agonist ivuxolimab in advanced cancers. Study overall: At doses from 0.01 to 10 mg/kg, patients were given intravenous ivuxolimab every 2 weeks. Study results and caveats: Average numbers of expanded clones were greater in CD8+ T cells than in CD4+.

The CDR3 covers 17 residues. V lost 0 bases, J lost 0 bases, and 11 bases lay in between. Germline V gene lookup returns CDR1 LNHDA and CDR2 SQIVND (reference sequence). Comments on this clone: The antigen is unknown.

Only in-frame clones appear in the TCRdb table, and some are missing; sequencing was by immunoSEQ multiplex PCR. The data show under 45,000 clones, with about 85% seen just once and about 40% held by the top ten. The sample here was CD4+ or CD8+ T cells sorted from blood, taken in a trial of the OX40 agonist ivuxolimab. This clonotype was obtained from an adult with an advanced solid tumor such as melanoma, head and neck, liver or kidney cancer. This chain joins TRBV19 and TRBJ2-2; the D gene could be TRBD1 or TRBD2 (5 bases each). The CDR3 coding sequence is TGTGCCAGTAGTATAGATATCGGGACGACGAACACCGGGGAGCTGTTTTTT. Its translation: CASSIDIGTTNTGELFF.